This T cell receptor beta chain was documented in a study of cytomegalovirus exposure and HLA in healthy donors. Study background: As released early, the data held about 85 million unique TCRs from HLA-typed donors. General study points: With later analysis, a missense DCLRE1C variant became linked to TCR beta V- and J-gene trimming.

To note about this clone: The antigen remains unidentified.

CDR1 and CDR2 (germline): GTSNPN, SVGIG (reference sequence). The ends were cut back, 4 bases at V and 7 bases at J, with 23 bases in the middle. This CDR3 has 16 residues. The PCR contained 60 Vbeta and 13 Jbeta primers. Per the original data handling: Among the unique TCR beta chains that a later analysis counted, about 84 million in all, about 11 million were shared. The assay was immunoSEQ multiplex PCR, and TCRdb's table has in-frame clones only and misses some. D and trimming were read from the DNA, whereas the V and J calls and clone size are those reported in that table. This table has 110,000 or so clones, about 81% appearing once.

The gene calls are TRBV30 and TRBJ2-1, with D possibly TRBD2 on 6 matching bases. The sample comprised PBMCs. The TCR sequence derives from a man aged 35 to 55 in good health and CMV-seronegative. CDR3 residues: CAWIQRRGSSGNEQFF. The CDR3 nucleotides read TGTGCCTGGATACAAAGGAGGGGCAGCTCGGGGAATGAGCAGTTCTTC.